The 32 T cell receptor beta chains in this list originate from one sample, sequenced in a study of CD8+CD57+ T cells in acquired aplastic anemia. TCR beta VDJ and CDR3 profiling used genomic DNA as template. TCRdb used MiXCR to reprocess the reads, holding one entry per CDR3 protein. The sample lists about 110,000 distinct CDR3 sequences; 40% to 60% were seen once. Sequences were obtained from sorted CD4+, CD8+, or CD8+CD57+ T cells (not recorded which) from PBMCs. The receptors shown here come from a human donor in good health, serving as a control.

This clonotype was recorded a few times. The chain carries TRBV25-1 and TRBJ2-3; TRBD1 is a possible D gene (5 bases). Germline CDR1 reads MGHDK; CDR2 reads SYGVNS. V shed 1 base and J shed 0 bases, with 14 bases lying between them. The CDR3 extends over 17 amino acids. CDR3 protein: CASSESQGWASTDTQYF. Here the CDR3 DNA reads TGTGCCAGCAGTGAATCGCAGGGTTGGGCAAGCACAGATACGCAGTATTTT.

This clonotype was recorded once. It may be a read error: a sequence one base away is much more abundant. V and J are TRBV6-2 or TRBV6-3 and TRBJ1-2; tentative D call: TRBD1 (5 bases). Germline values: CDR1 MNHEY, CDR2 SVGEGT. V was clipped by 8 bases and J by 4 bases, with 17 bases between them. The CDR3 contains 14 residues. The CDR3 DNA reads as TGTGCCAGCGGCGCCTCGGGGCTAGGCTATGGCTACACCTTC. This gives the protein CASGASGLGYGYTF.

This clonotype showed up many times. The CDR3 DNA follows: TGTGCCTCCCGGAGTGCAGATACGCAGTATTTT. Amino acids: CASRSADTQYF. The V gene is TRBV6-2 or TRBV6-3, the J gene TRBJ2-3; D call uncertain. This CDR3 region has 11 residues. The germline V gene encodes CDR1 MNHEY and CDR2 SVGEGT. V was trimmed by 11 bases and J by 4 bases, leaving 10 bases between them.

As concerns this clonotype: One base away lies a much larger clone, so this may be a sequencing read error. Written as DNA, the CDR3 is TGCGCCAGCAGCCAAGACAGGGACAACTACAATGAGCAGTTCTTC. It yields the protein CASSQDRDNYNEQFF. The V and J genes are TRBV4-3 and TRBJ2-1, with TRBD1 as a possible D gene (6 bases). The ends were cut back, 0 bases at V and 3 bases at J, with 9 bases in the middle. The CDR3 length is 15 residues. In germline, CDR1 is LGHNA, CDR2 YSLEER.

The rearrangement joins TRBV27 to TRBJ2-7, with D maybe TRBD1 (6 bases). Between the trimmed V and J ends, which lost 0 bases and 2 bases, there was a span of 17 bases. The CDR3 length is 17 residues. Germline assignment: CDR1 MNHEY and CDR2 SMNVEV (reference sequence). CDR3 DNA: TGTGCCAGCAGTTTATCCGTGCCACAGGGAATTGCCTACGAGCAGTACTTC. As protein: CASSLSVPQGIAYEQYF.

This clonotype came up many times. Sequence at one end of the junction differs from germline and may be a read error. The chain has TRBV6-1 and TRBJ2-7; TRBD1 might be the D (6 bases). Germline lookup yields CDR1 MNHNS and CDR2 SASEGT. This CDR3 spans 10 amino acids. The CDR3 spells CASRLRTAAF. The CDR3 DNA reads TGTGCCAGCAGACTCCGGACAGCCGCGTTC.

There are many counts of this clonotype. The chain carries TRBV12-5 and TRBJ2-3; D is unclear. Germline values: CDR1 LGHNT, CDR2 FRNRAP. V was pared by 5 bases and J by 3 bases, with 6 bases between. CDR3 length equals 12 residues. The DNA of the CDR3 is TGTGCTAGTGGTCCCTCGACAGATACGCAGTATTTT. Its protein product is CASGPSTDTQYF.

On this clonotype itself: Germline and junction disagree at one end, which may indicate a read error. The gene calls are TRBV20-1 and TRBJ1-6; D ambiguous. Germline values: CDR1 DFQATT, CDR2 SNEGSKA (reference sequence). This CDR3 region has 16 residues. In DNA, the CDR3 is TGCGGTGCTAGAAAAAACGGGGAGGGTATGGATTCACCCCTCCACTTT. It is translated as CGARKNGEGMDSPLHF.

Note on this clonotype: A junction end diverges from the germline sequence, so it may reflect a read error. The rearrangement joins TRBV10-1 to TRBJ1-2; tentatively, D is TRBD1 (5 bases). This CDR3 spans 14 amino acids. Germline loops: CDR1 WNHNN, CDR2 SYGVQD (reference sequence). The CDR3 loop is CASSETRGVDGYTF. Here the CDR3 DNA reads TGCGCCAGCAGCGAAACGAGGGGTGTGGATGGCTATACCTTC.

In regard to this clonotype: At one end, the junction sequence differs from germline, possibly due to a read error. The rearrangement joins TRBV10-3 to TRBJ2-7; 7 bases are a match to TRBD2. CDR1 ENHRY and CDR2 SYGVKD come from the germline V gene. The length of the CDR3 is 11 residues. CDR3 sequence (DNA): TGTGCCATCAGTGAGGCGGGGGACCCAGTTTTC. Its protein product is CAISEAGDPVF.

The rearrangement links TRBV29-1 to TRBJ2-3; maybe TRBD2 (6 bases). The V gene lost 1 base and the J gene lost 5 bases, with 10 bases spanning the gap. Germline V gives CDR1 SQVTM, CDR2 ANQGSEA. This CDR3 spans 13 amino acids. The CDR3 nucleotides are TGCAGCGTTGAAGTACTAGCCGGAGATACGCAGTATTTT. This codes for CSVEVLAGDTQYF.

Comment on this clonotype: A junction end diverges from the germline sequence, so it may reflect a read error. The chain recombines TRBV11-2 with TRBJ1-2, with 9 bases identical to TRBD1. Germline CDR1 SGHAT, CDR2 FQNNGV. CDR3 length equals 19 residues. This CDR3 reads CASSLVYSGQGGTNHGYTF. The CDR3 DNA reads TGTGCCAGCAGCTTAGTTTATTCGGGACAGGGTGGGACTAACCATGGCTACACCTTC.

The table lists this clonotype with many counts. The chain uses TRBV12-3 or TRBV12-4 and TRBJ1-1; D gene unclear. Trimming took 6 bases from V and 1 from J, leaving 9 bases between them. The CDR3 runs to 13 residues. CDR3 bases: TGTGCCAGCAGCCCCGACCAGAACACTGAAGCTTTCTTT. This gives the protein CASSPDQNTEAFF.

This clonotype was detected many times. The rearrangement uses TRBV19 and TRBJ2-5; 9 bases align to TRBD2. With 3 bases clipped from V and 1 base from J, the junction kept 6 bases outside the gene matches. From germline, CDR1 is LNHDA and CDR2 SQIVND (reference sequence). The length of the CDR3 is 16 residues. CDR3 nucleotide sequence: TGTGCCAGTAGTATCGCGAGCGGGGGGAGCCAAGAGACCCAGTACTTC. Its translation: CASSIASGGSQETQYF.

As concerns this clonotype: A junction boundary mismatches the germline segment, possibly from a read error. The chain couples TRBV10-2 to TRBJ2-7, with a weak D call TRBD2 (5 bases). This CDR3 region has 10 residues. Germline assignment: CDR1 WSHSY and CDR2 SAAADI. The CDR3 nucleotides are TGTGCCAGCAGAGAGGGCGAGCAGTACTTC. It yields the protein CASREGEQYF.

V is TRBV15 and J is TRBJ2-1; tentative D call: TRBD2 (7 bases). With 0 bases removed from V and 6 bases from J, the gap between germline ends came to 18 bases. CDR3 length: 17 amino acids. The V gene's germline CDR1 is LNHNV and CDR2 YYDKDF (reference sequence). CDR3 residues: CATSRDVPRGGSNEQFF. CDR3 bases: TGTGCCACCAGCAGAGATGTCCCCAGGGGAGGGAGCAATGAGCAGTTCTTC.

This clonotype was seen many times. The chain's CDR3 is CSVEDPGLAVSYNEQFF. The DNA of the CDR3 is TGCAGCGTTGAAGACCCCGGGCTAGCGGTTTCCTACAATGAGCAGTTCTTC. V and J are TRBV29-1 and TRBJ2-1; 7 bases are a match to TRBD2. The CDR3 is 17 amino acids. CDR1 and CDR2 from the germline V gene are SQVTM and ANQGSEA. J gave up 1 base and V 0 bases, and 9 bases lay outside the gene matches.

The chain recombines TRBV2 with TRBJ2-5; TRBD1 agrees at 8 bases. V shed 6 bases and J 7 bases; nucleotides not matched to a gene: 13. The CDR3 is 15 residues long. Germline V gene lookup returns CDR1 SNHLY and CDR2 FYNNEI. The CDR3 nucleotides are TGTGCCAGCAGCGCCGGACAGGGCGGAGGTTGGACCCAGTACTTC. Residues: CASSAGQGGGWTQYF.

This clonotype occurred once. The V gene is TRBV9, the J gene TRBJ1-1; D is possibly TRBD1 (5 bases). The V end lost 3 bases, the J end lost 5 bases, and 11 bases lay between the germline ends. CDR1 and CDR2 from the germline V gene are SGDLS and YYNGEE. CDR3 length: 13 amino acids. The CDR3 coding sequence is TGTGCCAGCAGCGCGGGGGTTTGGACTGAAGCTTTCTTT. Amino acid sequence: CASSAGVWTEAFF.

This clonotype was recorded many times. The chain recombines TRBV7-2 with TRBJ1-2; TRBD1 is a possible D gene (6 bases). Trimming took off 5 bases at V and 4 bases at J, with 17 bases between the two ends. Germline-derived CDR1 and CDR2 are SGHTA and FQGNSA. The CDR3 length is 15 residues. CDR3 in DNA: TGTGCCAGCAGCCCCAGGGACGGGGGCGGCTATGGCTACACCTTC. Its protein is CASSPRDGGGYGYTF. Drawing the rest from reference TRBV7-2 and TRBJ1-2, the complete variable domain is GAGVSQSPSNKVTEKGKDVELRCDPISGHTALYWYRQSLGQGLEFLIYFQGNSAPDKSGLPSDRFSAERTGGSVSTLTIQRTQQEDSAVYLCASSPRDGGGYGYTFGSGTRLTVV.

This clonotype was observed once. CDR3 region: CATSGSSSGRPFF. Here the CDR3 DNA reads TGTGCCACCAGCGGGTCTTCCTCTGGACGGCCTTTCTTT. V is TRBV15 and J is TRBJ1-1, with D unclear. V was pared by 5 bases and J by 12 bases, with 19 bases between. Germline V gives CDR1 LNHNV, CDR2 YYDKDF (reference sequence). The CDR3 sequence is 13 residues long.

The chain joins TRBV9 to TRBJ2-5, with D maybe TRBD1 (5 bases). Looked up from germline, CDR1 is SGDLS and CDR2 is YYNGEE. Trimming took 1 base from V and 5 from J, leaving 12 bases between them. CDR3 size: 14 residues. CDR3 sequence: CASSVTDIRETQYF. The CDR3 DNA reads as TGTGCCAGCAGCGTAACGGACATAAGGGAGACCCAGTACTTC.

This clonotype was seen only once. V and J are TRBV10-3 and TRBJ2-3; D ambiguous. The CDR3 has 16 residues. CDR1 is ENHRY, CDR2 SYGVKD, per germline. With 4 bases removed from V and 6 bases from J, the gap between germline ends came to 20 bases. The CDR3 spells CAISVIHGVAVDTQYF. In DNA form, the CDR3 reads TGTGCCATCAGTGTAATACACGGAGTGGCCGTCGATACGCAGTATTTT.

As to this clonotype: It is likely a read error, because the conserved phenylalanine at the end of the CDR3 is missing. Because the CDR3's place on the DNA is in doubt, the DNA is left out and the CDR3 is given as listed by TCRdb. The chain combines TRBV19 with TRBJ1-6. The CDR3 is 8 residues long, ends included. Germline assignment: CDR1 LNHDA and CDR2 SQIVND (reference sequence). The CDR3 here is CASSPSYG.

This clonotype was recorded once. The chain links TRBV7-2 to TRBJ1-6; D is undetermined. Trimming left V 1 base short and J 10 bases short, with 2 bases between. Germline CDR1 is SGHTA and CDR2 is FQGNSA. The CDR3 is 11 amino acids. In nucleotides, the CDR3 is TGTGCCAGCAGCTTAGAATCACCCCTCCACTTT. Translating gives CASSLESPLHF.

This clonotype was seen at least ten times. The V gene is TRBV15, the J gene TRBJ1-1; D may be TRBD1 (6 bases). The CDR3 has 13 residues. Looked up from germline, CDR1 is LNHNV and CDR2 is YYDKDF (reference sequence). The germline V and J ends were trimmed by 5 bases and 5 bases, with 12 bases remaining between them. CDR3 sequence reads: CATSPGRGTEAFF. CDR3 in DNA: TGTGCCACCAGCCCCGGGAGGGGGACTGAAGCTTTCTTT.

The chain links TRBV2 to TRBJ1-2, with 8 bases identical to TRBD1. The CDR3 has 15 amino acids. Germline V gene data show CDR1 as SNHLY and CDR2 as FYNNEI. V lost 5 bases to trimming and J lost 2 bases; unmatched junction nucleotides: 7. The CDR3 spells CASSLTRTGNYGYTF. CDR3 sequence (DNA): TGTGCCAGCAGTCTCACTAGGACAGGGAACTATGGCTACACCTTC.

The chain combines TRBV20-1 with TRBJ2-1; no definite D call. This CDR3 comprises 16 residues. Trimming removed 7 bases from V and 0 bases from J, with 19 bases in between. CDR1 DFQATT and CDR2 SNEGSKA come from the germline V gene (reference sequence). CDR3: CSDPFGDLSSYNEQFF. CDR3 bases: TGCAGTGATCCATTTGGGGATCTCAGCTCCTACAATGAGCAGTTCTTC.

Points on this clonotype: Since no conserved phenylalanine or tryptophan closes the CDR3, a read error is the likely cause. The J gene is TRBJ2-7, the V gene TRBV20-1; TRBD1 agrees at 7 bases. Germline assignment: CDR1 DFQATT and CDR2 SNEGSKA (reference sequence). This CDR3 is built from 12 residues. V was pared by 6 bases and J by 2 bases, with 4 bases of the junction left unmatched. The CDR3: CSASTGTYEQYL. The CDR3 DNA follows: TGCAGTGCGTCGACAGGGACCTACGAGCAGTACCTC.

This clonotype was counted many times. The chain combines TRBV12-3 or TRBV12-4 with TRBJ2-1; the D gene is possibly TRBD1 (6 bases). The CDR3 runs to 14 residues. V lost 3 bases and J 3 bases, leaving 9 bases between the germline ends. DNA for the CDR3: TGTGCCAGCAGTTTTTCGGACAGCTACAATGAGCAGTTCTTC. It translates to CASSFSDSYNEQFF.

As concerns this clonotype: This may arise from a read error, as a much more abundant clone is one base away. The J gene is TRBJ1-2, the V gene TRBV27; 9 positions match TRBD1. Trimming at V came to 6 bases and at J to 3 bases, leaving 14 bases not matched to a gene. This CDR3 comprises 17 residues. Germline lookup yields CDR1 MNHEY and CDR2 SMNVEV (reference sequence). The CDR3 coding sequence is TGTGCCAGCAGGCATCTCGGACAGGGGTCGAGTGACTATGGCTACACCTTC. It translates to CASRHLGQGSSDYGYTF.

This clonotype has at least ten counts. The J gene is TRBJ1-6, the V gene TRBV6-2 or TRBV6-3; D remains ambiguous. This CDR3 is 12 amino acids long. V was pared by 0 bases and J by 9 bases, with 3 bases between. Looked up from germline, CDR1 is MNHEY and CDR2 is SVGEGT. The CDR3 is CASSYSTSPLHF. The DNA for the CDR3 is TGTGCCAGCAGTTACTCGACTTCACCCCTCCACTTT.